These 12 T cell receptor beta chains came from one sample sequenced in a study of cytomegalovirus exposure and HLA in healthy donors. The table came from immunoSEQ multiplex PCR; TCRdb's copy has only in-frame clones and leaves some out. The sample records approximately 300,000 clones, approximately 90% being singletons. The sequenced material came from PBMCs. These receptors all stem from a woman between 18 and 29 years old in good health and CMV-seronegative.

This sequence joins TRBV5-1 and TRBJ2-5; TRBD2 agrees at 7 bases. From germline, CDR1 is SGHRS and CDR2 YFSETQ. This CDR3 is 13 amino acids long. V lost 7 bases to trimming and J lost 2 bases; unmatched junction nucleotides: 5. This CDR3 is CASAPGLQETQYF. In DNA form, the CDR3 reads TGCGCCAGCGCACCGGGACTACAAGAGACCCAGTACTTC.

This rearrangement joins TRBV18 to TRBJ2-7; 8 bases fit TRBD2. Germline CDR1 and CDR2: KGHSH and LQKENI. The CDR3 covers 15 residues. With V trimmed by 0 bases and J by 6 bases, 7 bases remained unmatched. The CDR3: CASSPPSSGSGEQYF. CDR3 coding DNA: TGTGCCAGCTCACCACCTTCCAGCGGGAGCGGCGAGCAGTACTTC.

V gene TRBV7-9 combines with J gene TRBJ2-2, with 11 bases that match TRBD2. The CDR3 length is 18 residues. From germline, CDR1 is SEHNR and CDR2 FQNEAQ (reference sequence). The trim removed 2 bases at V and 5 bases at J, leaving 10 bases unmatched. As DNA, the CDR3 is TGTGCCAGCAGCTTACGATTAGCGGGAGGGCCCCGTACCGGGGAGCTGTTTTTT. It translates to CASSLRLAGGPRTGELFF. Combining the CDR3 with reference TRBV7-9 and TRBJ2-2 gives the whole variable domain DTGVSQNPRHKITKRGQNVTFRCDPISEHNRLYWYRQTLGQGPEFLTYFQNEAQLEKSRLLSDRFSAERPKGSFSTLEIQRTEQGDSAMYLCASSLRLAGGPRTGELFFGEGSRLTVL.

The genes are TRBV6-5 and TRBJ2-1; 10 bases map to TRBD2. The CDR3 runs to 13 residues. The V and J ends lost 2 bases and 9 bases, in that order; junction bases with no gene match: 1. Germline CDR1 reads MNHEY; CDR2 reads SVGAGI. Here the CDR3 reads CASSYLAGVEQFF. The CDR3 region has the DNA TGTGCCAGCAGTTACCTAGCGGGAGTTGAGCAGTTCTTC.

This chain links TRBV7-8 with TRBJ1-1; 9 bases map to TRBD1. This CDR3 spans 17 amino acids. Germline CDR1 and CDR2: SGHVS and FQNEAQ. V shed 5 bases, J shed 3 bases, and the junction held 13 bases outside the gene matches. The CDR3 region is CASSRPGQGAGYTEAFF. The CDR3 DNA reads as TGTGCCAGCAGCAGGCCGGGACAGGGTGCGGGGTACACTGAAGCTTTCTTT.

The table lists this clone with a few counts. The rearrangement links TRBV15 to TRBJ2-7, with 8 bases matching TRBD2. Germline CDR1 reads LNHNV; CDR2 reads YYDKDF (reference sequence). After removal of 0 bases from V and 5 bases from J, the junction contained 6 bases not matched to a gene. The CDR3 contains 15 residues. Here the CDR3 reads CATSRDGLAGNEQYF. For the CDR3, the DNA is TGTGCCACCAGCAGAGATGGTCTAGCGGGTAACGAGCAGTACTTC.

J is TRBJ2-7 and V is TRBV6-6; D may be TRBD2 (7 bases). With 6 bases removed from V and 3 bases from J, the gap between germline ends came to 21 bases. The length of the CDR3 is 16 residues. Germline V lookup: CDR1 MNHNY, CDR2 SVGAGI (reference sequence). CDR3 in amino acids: CASSLQSGGGSYEQYF. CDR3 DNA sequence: TGTGCCAGCAGCCTTCAGTCGGGGGGCGGCAGCTACGAGCAGTACTTC.

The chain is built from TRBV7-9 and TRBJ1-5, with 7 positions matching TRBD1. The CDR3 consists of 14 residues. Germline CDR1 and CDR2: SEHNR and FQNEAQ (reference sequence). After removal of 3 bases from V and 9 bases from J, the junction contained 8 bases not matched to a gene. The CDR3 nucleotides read TGTGCCAGCAGCTTTGGGCAGGGGGACCGGCCCCAGCATTTT. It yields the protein CASSFGQGDRPQHF.

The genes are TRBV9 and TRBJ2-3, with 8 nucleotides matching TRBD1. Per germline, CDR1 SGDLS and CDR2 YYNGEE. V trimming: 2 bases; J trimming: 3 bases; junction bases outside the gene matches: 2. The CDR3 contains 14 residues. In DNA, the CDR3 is TGTGCCAGCAGCGTGGGACAGGCGACAGATACGCAGTATTTT. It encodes CASSVGQATDTQYF.

This CDR3 is CSAGTLAKNIQYF. CDR3 DNA: TGCAGCGCCGGGACATTGGCCAAAAACATTCAGTACTTC. The rearrangement uses TRBV29-1 and TRBJ2-4; TRBD1 is a possible D gene (6 bases). Germline CDR1 SQVTM, CDR2 ANQGSEA. Between the trimmed V and J ends, which lost 7 bases and 1 base, there was a span of 11 bases. CDR3 length: 13 residues. Together with reference TRBV29-1 and TRBJ2-4, the CDR3 gives the full variable domain: SAVISQKPSRDICQRGTSLTIQCQVDSQVTMMFWYRQQPGQSLTLIATANQGSEATYESGFVIDKFPISRPNLTFSTLTVSNMSPEDSSIYLCSAGTLAKNIQYFGAGTRLSVL.

The CDR3 DNA is TGTGCCAGCAGCTTATCAGGGGGAATCGCTGAAGCTTTCTTT. It specifies CASSLSGGIAEAFF. The chain has TRBV7-2 and TRBJ1-1; 7 bases are a match to TRBD1. J was trimmed by 6 bases and V by 2 bases; bases with no gene match: 6. This CDR3 is 14 amino acids long. Germline values: CDR1 SGHTA, CDR2 FQGNSA. The complete variable domain, with remaining parts taken from reference TRBV7-2 and TRBJ1-1, reads GAGVSQSPSNKVTEKGKDVELRCDPISGHTALYWYRQSLGQGLEFLIYFQGNSAPDKSGLPSDRFSAERTGGSVSTLTIQRTQQEDSAVYLCASSLSGGIAEAFFGQGTRLTVV.

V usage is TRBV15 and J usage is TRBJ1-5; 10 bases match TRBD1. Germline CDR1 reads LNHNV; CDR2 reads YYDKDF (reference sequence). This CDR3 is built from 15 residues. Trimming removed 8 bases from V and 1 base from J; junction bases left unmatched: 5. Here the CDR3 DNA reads TGTGCCACCGCGACAGGGGGCTGGAGCAATCAGCCCCAGCATTTT. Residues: CATATGGWSNQPQHF.